Listed below are T cell receptor beta chains from one sample, sequenced in a study of cytomegalovirus exposure and HLA in healthy donors. The repertoire was sequenced with immunoSEQ multiplex PCR; TCRdb's copy has only in-frame clones and lacks some. The profile shows 120,000 or so clones, 81% of them singletons. The material sequenced was PBMCs. The receptors shown here come from a man between 18 and 29 years old in good health and CMV-seronegative. CDR3s include the opening cysteine and the closing phenylalanine or tryptophan. A D gene is named only where the DNA matches it firmly. Part of the rows lack a size; the others show once, few, many or a class for expanded clones.

TRBJ2-2,NA,TRBV9,NA,CASSVGTTTGELFF,TGTGCCAGCAGCGTAGGGACTACCACCGGGGAGCTGTTTTTT
TRBJ2-2,NA,TRBV27,NA,CASTPIRTGTGELFF,TGTGCCAGCACCCCGATTAGAACAGGGACCGGGGAGCTGTTTTTT
TRBJ2-1,TRBD1,TRBV4-1,NA,CASSSEGASYNEQFF,TGCGCCAGCAGCTCCGAGGGGGCATCCTACAATGAGCAGTTCTTC
TRBJ1-6,NA,TRBV4-3,NA,CASSQDRTASSPLHF,TGCGCCAGCAGCCAAGACAGGACAGCGTCTTCACCCCTCCACTTT
TRBJ2-5,TRBD1,TRBV5-1,NA,CASSFLDRGGWQETQYF,TGCGCCAGCAGCTTCTTGGACAGGGGAGGGTGGCAAGAGACCCAGTACTTC
TRBJ2-2,NA,TRBV2,once,CASGGTENTGELFF,TGTGCCAGCGGGGGCACCGAGAACACCGGGGAGCTGTTTTTT
TRBJ1-1,NA,TRBV9,few,CASSVTVSENTEAFF,TGTGCCAGCAGCGTAACTGTGAGTGAGAACACTGAAGCTTTCTTT
TRBJ1-5,NA,TRBV2,NA,CASSVRQGLYSNQPQHF,TGTGCCAGCAGTGTACGGCAGGGTTTGTATAGCAATCAGCCCCAGCATTTT
TRBJ1-5,NA,TRBV2,NA,CASSEEQAAFNQPQHF,TGTGCCAGCAGTGAAGAACAGGCAGCTTTCAATCAGCCCCAGCATTTT
TRBJ2-7,TRBD1,TRBV12-5,NA,CASGSSGQGIKSYEQYF,TGTGCTAGTGGTTCCTCCGGACAGGGAATAAAAAGCTACGAGCAGTACTTC
TRBJ2-7,TRBD2,TRBV7-2,NA,CASSLHGVAGGRSSYEQYF,TGTGCCAGCAGCTTACATGGGGTAGCGGGGGGGAGGAGCTCCTACGAGCAGTACTTC
TRBJ2-3,TRBD2,TRBV4-1,NA,CASSQDMGGGAADTQYF,TGCGCCAGCAGCCAAGATATGGGGGGAGGGGCGGCAGATACGCAGTATTTT
TRBJ2-2,NA,TRBV14,few,CASSRQGGLNTGELFF,TGTGCCAGCAGCCGCCAGGGGGGCCTGAACACCGGGGAGCTGTTTTTT
TRBJ2-2,TRBD2,TRBV5-1,once,CASSPYLTSGGTGELFF,TGCGCCAGCAGCCCCTACTTGACTAGCGGGGGGACCGGGGAGCTGTTTTTT
TRBJ2-1,TRBD2,TRBV11-2,NA,CASSLDQGVAGGSYNEQFF,TGTGCCAGCAGCTTAGATCAGGGAGTAGCGGGGGGGTCCTACAATGAGCAGTTCTTC
TRBJ1-3,NA,TRBV9,NA,CASSVGGSSGNTIYF,TGTGCCAGCAGCGTAGGTGGGAGCTCTGGAAACACCATATATTTT
TRBJ2-3,NA,TRBV5-4,once,CASSATGLRVTDTQYF,TGTGCCAGCAGCGCCACCGGCCTGAGGGTCACAGATACGCAGTATTTT
TRBJ1-5,TRBD1,TRBV19,NA,CASSIGQGVGQPQHF,TGTGCCAGTAGTATCGGGCAGGGGGTCGGTCAGCCCCAGCATTTT
TRBJ2-7,NA,TRBV4-3,NA,CASSQEARAEGYEQYF,TGCGCCAGCAGCCAAGAGGCGAGGGCCGAAGGCTACGAGCAGTACTTC
TRBJ1-2,NA,TRBV29-1,NA,CSVEPDPFQNYGYTF,TGCAGCGTTGAGCCAGATCCTTTTCAGAACTATGGCTACACCTTC
TRBJ1-2,NA,TRBV2,NA,CANSPAGSGYGYTF,TGTGCCAATTCGCCGGCCGGGAGTGGCTATGGCTACACCTTC
TRBJ2-5,TRBD2,TRBV7-2,once,CASSLRVGLAGKETQYF,TGTGCCAGCAGCTTAAGGGTAGGACTAGCGGGGAAAGAGACCCAGTACTTC
TRBJ2-3,NA,TRBV9,NA,CASSSRDTDTDTQYF,TGTGCCAGCAGCTCCCGGGACACCGACACAGATACGCAGTATTTT
TRBJ1-1,NA,TRBV4-1,once,CASSQEDGGWGAFF,TGCGCCAGCAGCCAAGAGGACGGGGGGTGGGGAGCTTTCTTT
TRBJ2-7,NA,TRBV23-1,NA,CASRDLEDHSYEQYF,TGCGCCAGCAGGGATCTGGAGGACCACTCCTACGAGCAGTACTTC
TRBJ2-7,NA,TRBV5-1,NA,CASTSGQYF,TGCGCCAGCACCAGCGGGCAGTACTTC
TRBJ1-1,NA,TRBV5-6,NA,CASSGWGGGYVGEAFF,TGTGCCAGCAGCGGGTGGGGCGGGGGATACGTCGGTGAAGCTTTCTTT
TRBJ2-1,NA,TRBV2,NA,CASSNGDLDSLYNEQFF,TGTGCCAGCAGCAACGGAGACCTGGACAGCCTATACAATGAGCAGTTCTTC
TRBJ1-1,NA,TRBV5-6,large,CASSLRGTEAFF,TGTGCCAGCAGCTTGCGGGGTACTGAAGCTTTCTTT
TRBJ2-5,TRBD2,TRBV11-2,NA,CASSIWTSGGAGQETQYF,TGTGCCAGCAGCATTTGGACTAGCGGGGGGGCGGGCCAAGAGACCCAGTACTTC
TRBJ2-7,TRBD2,TRBV7-9,NA,CASSWRGAPYEQYF,TGTGCCAGCAGCTGGCGGGGGGCCCCCTACGAGCAGTACTTC
TRBJ1-1,NA,TRBV7-9,NA,CASSLMANTEAFF,TGTGCCAGCAGCTTAATGGCGAACACTGAAGCTTTCTTT
TRBJ1-2,NA,TRBV19,NA,CASSTQVFYGYTF,TGTGCCAGTAGTACTCAGGTTTTCTATGGCTACACCTTC
TRBJ1-2,NA,TRBV9,NA,CASSVRVDYGYTF,TGTGCCAGCAGCGTCCGGGTGGACTATGGCTACACCTTC
TRBJ1-1,TRBD1,TRBV9,once,CASSTGQGAGEAFF,TGTGCCAGCAGCACCGGACAGGGGGCGGGTGAAGCTTTCTTT
TRBJ2-5,NA,TRBV14,NA,CASSQVYQETQYF,TGTGCCAGCAGCCAAGTATACCAAGAGACCCAGTACTTC
TRBJ2-1,TRBD2,TRBV13,NA,CASSLGAGLGREQFF,TGTGCCAGCAGCTTAGGGGCGGGACTAGGGCGGGAGCAGTTCTTC
TRBJ2-7,NA,TRBV13,NA,CASSTGRALSYEQYF,TGTGCCAGCAGCACGGGCAGGGCGTTATCCTACGAGCAGTACTTC
TRBJ2-4,NA,TRBV12-5,NA,CASGTLSQGFIQYF,TGTGCTAGTGGAACCTTGTCGCAGGGATTCATTCAGTACTTC
TRBJ2-5,NA,TRBV2,NA,CASSGGQGKETQYF,TGTGCCAGCAGTGGGGGGCAGGGGAAAGAGACCCAGTACTTC
TRBJ2-4,TRBD2,TRBV5-1,NA,CASSLAGGVAKNIQYF,TGCGCCAGCAGCTTGGCCGGGGGGGTAGCCAAAAACATTCAGTACTTC
TRBJ1-4,NA,TRBV5-1,NA,CASSSSSTNEKLFF,TGCGCCAGCAGCTCCAGTTCAACTAATGAAAAACTGTTTTTT
TRBJ2-5,TRBD1,TRBV5-1,NA,CASSLGDREFMETQYF,TGCGCCAGCAGCTTGGGGGACAGGGAATTCATGGAGACCCAGTACTTC
TRBJ2-7,TRBD1,TRBV5-1,few,CASSLPGQGGWSYEQYF,TGCGCCAGCAGCTTACCAGGACAGGGGGGATGGTCCTACGAGCAGTACTTC
TRBJ2-7,TRBD2,TRBV11-2,NA,CASSPASGAYEQYF,TGTGCCAGCAGCCCCGCTAGCGGAGCCTACGAGCAGTACTTC
TRBJ2-7,TRBD1,TRBV29-1,NA,CSVRQGAHEQYF,TGCAGCGTACGACAGGGGGCCCACGAGCAGTACTTC
TRBJ2-2,TRBD1,TRBV6-1,NA,CASSLGQGATGELFF,TGTGCCAGCAGTCTGGGACAGGGGGCAACCGGGGAGCTGTTTTTT
TRBJ1-1,NA,TRBV5-1,NA,CASSEVTANTEAFF,TGCGCCAGCAGCGAGGTCACGGCGAACACTGAAGCTTTCTTT
TRBJ1-1,NA,TRBV14,NA,CASSQSGGAGTEAFF,TGTGCCAGCAGCCAATCTGGAGGGGCGGGCACTGAAGCTTTCTTT
TRBJ2-5,TRBD2,TRBV6-5,NA,CASSYAGEETQYF,TGTGCCAGCAGTTACGCGGGGGAGGAGACCCAGTACTTC
TRBJ1-1,TRBD1,TRBV2,NA,CASSMTRGSTEAFF,TGTGCCAGCAGTATGACCAGGGGGAGCACTGAAGCTTTCTTT